This T cell receptor (beta chain) is drawn from a study of blood T cell repertoires in COVID-19. The authors' processing: Nucleated cell number was recorded as an estimate derived from reference gene primer amplification. Using immunoSEQ multiplex PCR, the repertoire was profiled, and TCRdb retains in-frame clones only, with some absent. The D gene and trimming were derived from the DNA, and the V and J assignments and clone size from that table. This table has about 15,000 clones, roughly 92% appearing once. The CDR3 consists of 13 residues. V shed 10 bases and J 6 bases; nucleotides not matched to a gene: 8. In germline, CDR1 is SGHDN, CDR2 FVKESK.

Material: peripheral blood. This receptor was identified in a human donor with active COVID-19. The donor label of this sample is uncertain. The V gene is TRBV14, the J gene TRBJ2-2; 7 nucleotides match TRBD2. The CDR3 loop is CATSLAEAGELFF. DNA for the CDR3: TGTGCCACGTCTCTAGCGGAGGCCGGGGAGCTGTTTTTT. Full variable domain (missing parts from reference TRBV14 and TRBJ2-2): EAGVTQFPSHSVIEKGQTVTLRCDPISGHDNLYWYRRVMGKEIKFLLHFVKESKQDESGMPNNRFLAERTGGTYSTLKVQPAELEDSGVYFCATSLAEAGELFFGEGSRLTVL.